A selection of T cell receptor beta chains follows, all from one sample in a study of CD8+ T cells in alopecia areata. Repertoires were generated with immunoSEQ multiplex PCR, while TCRdb's copy carries only in-frame clones and drops some. The data hold roughly 20,000 clones, with about 59% observed a single time. The source was skin, collected at week 0. These receptors all stem from a human donor with alopecia areata. CDR3s include the opening cysteine and the closing phenylalanine or tryptophan. Fields, in order: CDR3 protein, V gene, clone size, J gene. Clone size is shown for a subset of rows, as once, few, many or a class of expanded clone.

CDR3 protein: CASSQQLGSQETQYF
V gene: TRBV14
clone size: .
J gene: TRBJ2-5

CDR3 protein: CATGVANYGYTF
V gene: TRBV6-5
clone size: .
J gene: TRBJ1-2

CDR3 protein: CASSPRGGIAYEQYF
V gene: TRBV27
clone size: few
J gene: TRBJ2-7

CDR3 protein: CASSLTGTDYNEQFF
V gene: TRBV5-1
clone size: .
J gene: TRBJ2-1

CDR3 protein: CASSRLGQSGANVLTF
V gene: TRBV2
clone size: few
J gene: TRBJ2-6

CDR3 protein: CASAGGQVGNQPQHF
V gene: TRBV2
clone size: .
J gene: TRBJ1-5

CDR3 protein: CASSQESGQIYNEQFF
V gene: TRBV4-1
clone size: .
J gene: TRBJ2-1

CDR3 protein: CASSPALGGTDTQYF
V gene: TRBV19
clone size: .
J gene: TRBJ2-3

CDR3 protein: CASSNTGIGEQYF
V gene: TRBV11-1
clone size: .
J gene: TRBJ2-7

CDR3 protein: CASSQDPWGAETQYF
V gene: TRBV4-1
clone size: .
J gene: TRBJ2-5

CDR3 protein: CAWSVLTRGTDTQYF
V gene: TRBV30
clone size: few
J gene: TRBJ2-3

CDR3 protein: CASSPTVAGNTGELFF
V gene: TRBV4-3
clone size: .
J gene: TRBJ2-2

CDR3 protein: CASSQSGDRGRYEQYF
V gene: TRBV7-6
clone size: .
J gene: TRBJ2-7

CDR3 protein: CASSLGRNDYGYTF
V gene: TRBV5-1
clone size: few
J gene: TRBJ1-2

CDR3 protein: CASSPGRTDTQYF
V gene: TRBV13
clone size: .
J gene: TRBJ2-3

CDR3 protein: CASSPSLAGGENKQFF
V gene: TRBV18
clone size: few
J gene: TRBJ2-1

CDR3 protein: CASSVSGGRDEQFF
V gene: TRBV6-1
clone size: .
J gene: TRBJ2-1

CDR3 protein: CASSTVAGGQETQYF
V gene: TRBV5-1
clone size: .
J gene: TRBJ2-5

CDR3 protein: CASSQDDEGIPYEQYF
V gene: TRBV4-3
clone size: .
J gene: TRBJ2-7

CDR3 protein: CASSLTGTGFAYEQYF
V gene: TRBV7-2
clone size: .
J gene: TRBJ2-7

CDR3 protein: CASSEGTEDTEAFF
V gene: TRBV2
clone size: .
J gene: TRBJ1-1

CDR3 protein: CASSRDTQYF
V gene: TRBV23-1
clone size: few
J gene: TRBJ2-3

CDR3 protein: CASSPGVDYGYTF
V gene: TRBV10-1
clone size: once
J gene: TRBJ1-2

CDR3 protein: CASSLARQGETQYF
V gene: TRBV6-9
clone size: .
J gene: TRBJ2-5

CDR3 protein: CASSDYIGGTEAFF
V gene: TRBV19
clone size: .
J gene: TRBJ1-1

CDR3 protein: CATSLSTDTQYF
V gene: TRBV15
clone size: medium-sized
J gene: TRBJ2-3

CDR3 protein: CASRSPRGLGYEQYF
V gene: TRBV28
clone size: .
J gene: TRBJ2-7

CDR3 protein: CASSLARTDYGYTF
V gene: TRBV7-2
clone size: few
J gene: TRBJ1-2

CDR3 protein: CASSLTGETAGYGYTF
V gene: TRBV7-8
clone size: few
J gene: TRBJ1-2

CDR3 protein: CASSVIHGVVNTEAFF
V gene: TRBV9
clone size: few
J gene: TRBJ1-1

CDR3 protein: CASSSGTSGPGYF
V gene: TRBV6-5
clone size: .
J gene: TRBJ2-4

CDR3 protein: CASSFTSGVNEQFF
V gene: TRBV11-2
clone size: once
J gene: TRBJ2-1

CDR3 protein: CASSFSSGGTQETQYF
V gene: TRBV5-1
clone size: few
J gene: TRBJ2-5

CDR3 protein: CASSPGSGGANEQFF
V gene: TRBV4-3
clone size: .
J gene: TRBJ2-1

CDR3 protein: CASSSPPGNIAEKLFF
V gene: TRBV7-9
clone size: .
J gene: TRBJ1-4

CDR3 protein: CAISETGHLNYGYTF
V gene: TRBV10-3
clone size: .
J gene: TRBJ1-2

CDR3 protein: CASSEVENIQYF
V gene: TRBV6-1
clone size: few
J gene: TRBJ2-4

CDR3 protein: CASSSDPGQIVSGANVLTF
V gene: TRBV7-9
clone size: few
J gene: TRBJ2-6

CDR3 protein: CASSDLTGVRGYTF
V gene: TRBV25-1
clone size: .
J gene: TRBJ1-2

CDR3 protein: CASATATSYEQYF
V gene: TRBV19
clone size: .
J gene: TRBJ2-7

CDR3 protein: CASSYSPGGQSYTF
V gene: TRBV6-5
clone size: .
J gene: TRBJ1-2

CDR3 protein: CASSAVRAHEQYF
V gene: TRBV5-1
clone size: .
J gene: TRBJ2-7

CDR3 protein: CASSLFGLAGADTQYF
V gene: TRBV7-2
clone size: few
J gene: TRBJ2-3

CDR3 protein: CASSTLGVSTDTQYF
V gene: TRBV6-6
clone size: .
J gene: TRBJ2-3

CDR3 protein: CASSLGQGGGTGELFF
V gene: TRBV13
clone size: .
J gene: TRBJ2-2

CDR3 protein: CAWEGQPLTEAFF
V gene: TRBV30
clone size: .
J gene: TRBJ1-1

CDR3 protein: CASSLARGQGSGNTIYF
V gene: TRBV7-2
clone size: .
J gene: TRBJ1-3

CDR3 protein: CASKERVLMDTQYF
V gene: TRBV11-2
clone size: large
J gene: TRBJ2-3

CDR3 protein: CASSTLLTGGVQPQHF
V gene: TRBV19
clone size: few
J gene: TRBJ1-5

CDR3 protein: CASSFFGTGELFF
V gene: TRBV5-4
clone size: .
J gene: TRBJ2-2

CDR3 protein: CASSLGGGRSYEQYF
V gene: TRBV7-4
clone size: .
J gene: TRBJ2-7

CDR3 protein: CASSVASGGNTGELFF
V gene: TRBV9
clone size: .
J gene: TRBJ2-2

CDR3 protein: CSTQGNYGYTF
V gene: TRBV20-1
clone size: .
J gene: TRBJ1-2

CDR3 protein: CASSAQGSVNEKLFF
V gene: TRBV6-1
clone size: .
J gene: TRBJ1-4

CDR3 protein: CASSSRAAAWDTIYF
V gene: TRBV27
clone size: .
J gene: TRBJ1-3